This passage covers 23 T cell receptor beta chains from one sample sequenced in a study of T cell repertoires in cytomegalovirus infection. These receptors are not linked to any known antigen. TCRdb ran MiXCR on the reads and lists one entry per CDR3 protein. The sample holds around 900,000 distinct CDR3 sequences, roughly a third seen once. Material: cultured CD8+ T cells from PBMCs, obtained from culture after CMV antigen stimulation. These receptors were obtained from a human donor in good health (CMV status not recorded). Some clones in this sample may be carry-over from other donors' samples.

The CDR3 here is CASSFASISSGNTIYF. DNA of the CDR3: TGTGCCAGCAGTTTCGCCTCGATCAGTTCTGGAAACACCATATATTTT. This chain uses TRBV12-3 or TRBV12-4 with TRBJ1-3; the D is unclear. V dropped 3 bases and J dropped 1 base, with 13 bases sitting between them. The CDR3 is 16 amino acids.

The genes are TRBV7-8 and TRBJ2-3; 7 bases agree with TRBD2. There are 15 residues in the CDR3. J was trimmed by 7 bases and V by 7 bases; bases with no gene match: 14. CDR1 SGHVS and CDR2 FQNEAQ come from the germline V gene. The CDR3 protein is CASTPIGAGLHTQYF. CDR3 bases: TGTGCCAGCACCCCAATAGGAGCGGGGTTACATACGCAGTATTTT.

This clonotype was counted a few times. In DNA form, the CDR3 reads TGTGCCAGCAGTCACCGGGCCACGGATTCACCCCTCCACTTT. It encodes CASSHRATDSPLHF. J is TRBJ1-6 and V is TRBV6-1; D is unclear. V lost 5 bases and J 8 bases, leaving 13 bases between the germline ends. The CDR3 is 14 amino acids. The germline V gene encodes CDR1 MNHNS and CDR2 SASEGT.

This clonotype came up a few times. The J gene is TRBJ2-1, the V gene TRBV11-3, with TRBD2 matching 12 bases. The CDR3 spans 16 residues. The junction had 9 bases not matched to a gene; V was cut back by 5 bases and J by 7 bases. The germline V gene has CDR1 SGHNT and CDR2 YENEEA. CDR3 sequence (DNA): TGTGCCAGCAGCCCGAAGACTAGCGGGGGAGGGAATGAGCAGTTCTTC. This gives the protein CASSPKTSGGGNEQFF.

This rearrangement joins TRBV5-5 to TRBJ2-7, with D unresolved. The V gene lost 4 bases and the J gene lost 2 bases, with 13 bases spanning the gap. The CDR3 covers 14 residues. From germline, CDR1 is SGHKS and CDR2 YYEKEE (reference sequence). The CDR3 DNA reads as TGTGCCAGCAGCCTGTACCCTACCACCTACGAGCAGTACGTC. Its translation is CASSLYPTTYEQYV.

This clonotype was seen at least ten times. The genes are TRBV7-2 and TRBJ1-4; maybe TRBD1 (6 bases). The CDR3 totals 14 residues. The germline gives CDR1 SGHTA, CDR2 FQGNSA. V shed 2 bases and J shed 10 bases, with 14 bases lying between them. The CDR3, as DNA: TGTGCCAGCAGCTTACCAGGGGACCTGGGAAAACTGTTTTTT. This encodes CASSLPGDLGKLFF.

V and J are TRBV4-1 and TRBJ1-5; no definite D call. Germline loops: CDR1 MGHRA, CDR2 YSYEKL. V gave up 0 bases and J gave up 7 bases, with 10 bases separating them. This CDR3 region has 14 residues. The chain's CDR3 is CASSQDLVGQPQHF. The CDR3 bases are TGCGCCAGCAGCCAAGATCTAGTAGGCCAGCCCCAGCATTTT.

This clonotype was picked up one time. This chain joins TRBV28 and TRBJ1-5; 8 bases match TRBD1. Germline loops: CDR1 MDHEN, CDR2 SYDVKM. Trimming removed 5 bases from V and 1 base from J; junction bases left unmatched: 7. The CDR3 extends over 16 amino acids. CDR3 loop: CASSPLHRGSNQPQHF. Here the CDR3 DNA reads TGTGCCAGCAGTCCCTTGCACAGGGGGAGCAATCAGCCCCAGCATTTT.

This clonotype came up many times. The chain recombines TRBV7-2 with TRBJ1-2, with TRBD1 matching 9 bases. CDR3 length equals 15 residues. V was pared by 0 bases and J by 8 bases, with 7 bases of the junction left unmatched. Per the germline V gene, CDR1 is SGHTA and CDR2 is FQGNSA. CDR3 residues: CASSLAPRDREGYTF. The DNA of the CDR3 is TGTGCCAGCAGCTTAGCGCCAAGGGACAGGGAAGGCTACACCTTC.

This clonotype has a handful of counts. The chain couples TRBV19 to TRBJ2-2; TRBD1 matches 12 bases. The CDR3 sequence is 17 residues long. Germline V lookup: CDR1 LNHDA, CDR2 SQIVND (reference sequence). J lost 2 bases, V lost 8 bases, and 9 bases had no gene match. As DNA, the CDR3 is TGTGCCAGTGCCGGGACAGGGGGCAGACTAAACACCGGGGAGCTGTTTTTT. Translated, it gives CASAGTGGRLNTGELFF.

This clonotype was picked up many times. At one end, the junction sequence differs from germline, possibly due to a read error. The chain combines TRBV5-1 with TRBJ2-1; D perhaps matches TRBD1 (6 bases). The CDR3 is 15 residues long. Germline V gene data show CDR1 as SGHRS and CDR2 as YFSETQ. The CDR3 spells CASSLGAPSYNEQFF. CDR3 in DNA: TGTGCCAGCAGTTTGGGGGCACCCTCCTACAATGAGCAGTTCTTC.

The CDR3: CASSLGRFGTQHF. In DNA form, the CDR3 reads TGTGCCAGCAGTTTAGGCAGGTTTGGAACCCAGCATTTT. This chain joins TRBV27 and TRBJ1-5; D gene uncertain. Deletions cut 2 bases from V and 11 bases from J, with 13 bases between. This CDR3 has 13 amino acids. Germline CDR1 reads MNHEY; CDR2 reads SMNVEV (reference sequence).

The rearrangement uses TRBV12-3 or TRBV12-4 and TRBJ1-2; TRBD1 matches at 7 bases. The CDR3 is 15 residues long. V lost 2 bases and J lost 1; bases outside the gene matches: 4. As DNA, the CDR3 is TGTGCCAGCAGTTTATGGGACAGCTTTAACTATGGCTACACCTTC. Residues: CASSLWDSFNYGYTF.

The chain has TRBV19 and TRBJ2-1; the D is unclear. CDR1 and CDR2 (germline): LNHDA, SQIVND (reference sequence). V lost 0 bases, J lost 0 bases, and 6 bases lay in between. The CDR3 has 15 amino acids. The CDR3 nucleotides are TGTGCCAGTAGTATAGATCCAAACTCCTACAATGAGCAGTTCTTC. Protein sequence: CASSIDPNSYNEQFF.

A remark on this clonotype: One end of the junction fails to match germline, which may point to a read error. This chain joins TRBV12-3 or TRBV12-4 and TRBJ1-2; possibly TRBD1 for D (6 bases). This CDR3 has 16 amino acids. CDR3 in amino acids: CANSSEGGLRVYGYTF. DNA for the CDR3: TGTGCCAACAGTTCCGAGGGGGGCCTGCGGGTCTATGGCTACACCTTC.

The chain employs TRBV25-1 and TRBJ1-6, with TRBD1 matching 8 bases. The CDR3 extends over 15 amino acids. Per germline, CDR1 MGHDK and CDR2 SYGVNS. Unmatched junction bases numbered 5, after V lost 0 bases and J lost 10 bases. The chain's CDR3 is CASSEYGQGGSPLHF. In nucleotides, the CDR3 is TGTGCCAGCAGTGAATATGGACAGGGAGGCTCACCCCTCCACTTT.

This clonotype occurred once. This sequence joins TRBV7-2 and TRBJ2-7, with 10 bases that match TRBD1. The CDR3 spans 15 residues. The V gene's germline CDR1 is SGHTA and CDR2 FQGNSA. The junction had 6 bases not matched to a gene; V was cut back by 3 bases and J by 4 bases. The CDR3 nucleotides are TGTGCCAGCAGCTTTTCCCGGGACAGGGGTTACGAGCAGTACGTC. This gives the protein CASSFSRDRGYEQYV.

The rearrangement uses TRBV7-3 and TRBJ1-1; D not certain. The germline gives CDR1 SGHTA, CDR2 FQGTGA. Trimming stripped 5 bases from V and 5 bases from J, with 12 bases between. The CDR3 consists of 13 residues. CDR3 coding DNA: TGTGCCAGCAGCGTACTTCCCGGGACTGAAGCTTTCTTT. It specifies CASSVLPGTEAFF.

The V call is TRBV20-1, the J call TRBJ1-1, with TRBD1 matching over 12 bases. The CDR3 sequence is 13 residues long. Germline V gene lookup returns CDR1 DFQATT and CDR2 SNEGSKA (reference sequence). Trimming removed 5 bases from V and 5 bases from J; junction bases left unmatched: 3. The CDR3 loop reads CSAGDRGLTEAFF. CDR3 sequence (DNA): TGCAGTGCTGGGGACAGGGGGCTAACTGAAGCTTTCTTT.

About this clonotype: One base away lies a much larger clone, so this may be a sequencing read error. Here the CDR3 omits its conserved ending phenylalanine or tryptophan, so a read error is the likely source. The CDR3 DNA reads TGTGCCAGCAGCTTTGCTGACAGGGGAGATGGCTACACCTCC. It specifies CASSFADRGDGYTS. V gene TRBV7-8 combines with J gene TRBJ1-2; 8 bases map to TRBD1. CDR3 length equals 14 residues. V trimming: 3 bases; J trimming: 6 bases; junction bases outside the gene matches: 6. CDR1 and CDR2 (germline): SGHVS, FQNEAQ.

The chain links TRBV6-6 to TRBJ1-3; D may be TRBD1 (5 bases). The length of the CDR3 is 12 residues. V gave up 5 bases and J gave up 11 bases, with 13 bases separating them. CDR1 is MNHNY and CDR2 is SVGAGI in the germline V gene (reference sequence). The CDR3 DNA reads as TGTGCCAGCAGTACGGACAATAGGTCCATATATTTT. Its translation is CASSTDNRSIYF.

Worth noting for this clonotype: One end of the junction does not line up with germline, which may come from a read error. The CDR3 nucleotides are TGTGCCAGCAGTACCTCCTCCGGGACAGGGGCCTACGATGAGCAGTTCTTC. Translating gives CASSTSSGTGAYDEQFF. This chain joins TRBV6-2 or TRBV6-3 and TRBJ2-1, with TRBD1 matching over 10 bases. Per the germline V gene, CDR1 is MNHEY and CDR2 is SVGEGT. CDR3 length: 17 residues.

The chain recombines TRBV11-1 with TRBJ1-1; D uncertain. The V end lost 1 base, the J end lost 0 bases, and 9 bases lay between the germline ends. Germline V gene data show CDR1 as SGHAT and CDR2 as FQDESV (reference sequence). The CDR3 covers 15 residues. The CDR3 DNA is TGTGCCAGCAGCTTAGGGCCCATAATGAACACTGAAGCTTTCTTT. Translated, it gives CASSLGPIMNTEAFF.